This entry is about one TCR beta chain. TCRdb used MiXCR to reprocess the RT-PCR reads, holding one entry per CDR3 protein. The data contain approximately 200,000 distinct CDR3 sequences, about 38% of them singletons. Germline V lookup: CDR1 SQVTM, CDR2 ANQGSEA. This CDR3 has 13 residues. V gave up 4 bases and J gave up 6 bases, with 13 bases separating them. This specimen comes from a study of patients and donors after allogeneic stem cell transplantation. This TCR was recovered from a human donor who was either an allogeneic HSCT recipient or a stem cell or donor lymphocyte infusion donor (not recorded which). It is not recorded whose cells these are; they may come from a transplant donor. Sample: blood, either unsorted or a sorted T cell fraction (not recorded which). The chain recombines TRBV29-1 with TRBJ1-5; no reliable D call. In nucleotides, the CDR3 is TGCAGCGTTGCAACACACGAGGGTCAGCCCCAGCATTTT. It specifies CSVATHEGQPQHF.